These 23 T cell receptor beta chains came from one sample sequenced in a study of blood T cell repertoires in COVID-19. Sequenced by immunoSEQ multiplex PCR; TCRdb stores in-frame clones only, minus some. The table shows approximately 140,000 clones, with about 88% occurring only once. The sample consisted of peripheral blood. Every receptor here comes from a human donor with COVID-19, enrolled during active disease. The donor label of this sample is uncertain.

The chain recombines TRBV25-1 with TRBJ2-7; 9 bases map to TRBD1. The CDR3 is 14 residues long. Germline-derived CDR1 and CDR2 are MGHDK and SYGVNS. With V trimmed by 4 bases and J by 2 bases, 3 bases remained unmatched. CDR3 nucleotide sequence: TGTGCCAGCAGTGGACGGGACAGGGCCTACGAGCAGTACTTC. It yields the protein CASSGRDRAYEQYF.

CDR3 sequence: CASSHGSGGPGTGELFF. CDR3 coding DNA: TGTGCCAGCAGCCACGGGTCGGGGGGGCCCGGCACCGGGGAGCTGTTTTTT. The chain uses TRBV4-2 and TRBJ2-2, with TRBD2 identical over 8 bases. V shed 3 bases, J shed 4 bases, and the junction held 10 bases outside the gene matches. The CDR3 length is 17 residues. Germline assignment: CDR1 LGHNA and CDR2 YNFKEQ.

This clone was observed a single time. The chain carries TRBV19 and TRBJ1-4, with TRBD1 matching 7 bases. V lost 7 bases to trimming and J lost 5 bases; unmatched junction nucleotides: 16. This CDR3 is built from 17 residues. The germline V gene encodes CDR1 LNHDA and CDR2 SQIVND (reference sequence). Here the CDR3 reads CASKVLGGGAGNEKLFF. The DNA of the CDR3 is TGTGCCAGTAAAGTACTAGGGGGCGGGGCGGGGAATGAAAAACTGTTTTTT.

CDR3 DNA sequence: TGTGCCAGCAGCCCTGGGACAGGGGGCTTGGAGACCCAGTACTTC. Protein: CASSPGTGGLETQYF. This chain links TRBV5-5 with TRBJ2-5; 12 bases match TRBD1. This CDR3 region has 15 residues. The V segment lost 4 bases and the J segment 5 bases; nucleotides outside the gene matches: 6. CDR1 is SGHKS, CDR2 YYEKEE, per germline (reference sequence). Together with reference TRBV5-5 and TRBJ2-5, the CDR3 gives the full variable domain: DAGVTQSPTHLIKTRGQQVTLRCSPISGHKSVSWYQQVLGQGPQFIFQYYEKEERGRGNFPDRFSARQFPNYSSELNVNALLLGDSALYLCASSPGTGGLETQYFGPGTRLLVL.

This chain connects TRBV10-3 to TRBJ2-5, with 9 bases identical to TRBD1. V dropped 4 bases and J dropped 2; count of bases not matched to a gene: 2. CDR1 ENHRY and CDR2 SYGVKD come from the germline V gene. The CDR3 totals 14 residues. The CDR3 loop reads CAISATGGQETQYF. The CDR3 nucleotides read TGTGCCATCAGTGCGACAGGGGGGCAAGAGACCCAGTACTTC.

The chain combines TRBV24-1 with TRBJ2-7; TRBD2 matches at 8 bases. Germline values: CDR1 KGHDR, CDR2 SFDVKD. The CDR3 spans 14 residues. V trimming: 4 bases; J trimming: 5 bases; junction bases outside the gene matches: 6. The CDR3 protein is CATSDPGGNHEQYF. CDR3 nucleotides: TGTGCCACCAGTGACCCGGGGGGGAATCACGAGCAGTACTTC.

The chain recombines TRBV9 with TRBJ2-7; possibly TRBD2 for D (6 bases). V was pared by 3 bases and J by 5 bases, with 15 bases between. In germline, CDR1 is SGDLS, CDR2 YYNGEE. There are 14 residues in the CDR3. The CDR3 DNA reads TGTGCCAGCAGCGCGACTTACCGCGGGAACGAGCAGTACTTC. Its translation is CASSATYRGNEQYF.

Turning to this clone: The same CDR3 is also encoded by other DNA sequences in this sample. DNA for the CDR3: TGCGCCAGCAGCTTGGCCGGGAGCACAGATACGCAGTATTTT. This translates into CASSLAGSTDTQYF. The rearrangement joins TRBV5-1 to TRBJ2-3; D is undetermined. Trimming stripped 0 bases from V and 0 bases from J, with 5 bases between. The CDR3 runs to 14 residues. Germline V gene sequence: CDR1 SGHRS, CDR2 YFSETQ.

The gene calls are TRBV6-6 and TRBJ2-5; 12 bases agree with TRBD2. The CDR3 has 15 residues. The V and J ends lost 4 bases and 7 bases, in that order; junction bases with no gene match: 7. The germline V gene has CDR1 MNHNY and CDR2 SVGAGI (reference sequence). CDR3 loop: CASSWLAGGEGTQYF. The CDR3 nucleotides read TGTGCCAGCAGTTGGCTAGCGGGAGGGGAGGGGACCCAGTACTTC.

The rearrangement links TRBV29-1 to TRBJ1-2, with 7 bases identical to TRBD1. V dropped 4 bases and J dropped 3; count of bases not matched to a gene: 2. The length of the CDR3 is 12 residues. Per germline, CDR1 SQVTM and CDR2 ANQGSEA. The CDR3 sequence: CSVGQGDYGYTF. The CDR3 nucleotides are TGCAGCGTTGGACAGGGAGACTATGGCTACACCTTC.

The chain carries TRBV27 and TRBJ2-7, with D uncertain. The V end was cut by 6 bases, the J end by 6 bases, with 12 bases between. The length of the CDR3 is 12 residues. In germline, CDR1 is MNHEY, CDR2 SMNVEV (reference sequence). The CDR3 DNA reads TGTGCCAGCAGGCTTCCTCGGGTCGAGCAGTACTTC. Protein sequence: CASRLPRVEQYF.

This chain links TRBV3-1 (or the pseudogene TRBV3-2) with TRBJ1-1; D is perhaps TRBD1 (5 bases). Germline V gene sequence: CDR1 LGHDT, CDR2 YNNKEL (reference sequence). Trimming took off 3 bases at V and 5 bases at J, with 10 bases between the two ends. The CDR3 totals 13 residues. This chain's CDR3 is CASSQSGMTEAFF. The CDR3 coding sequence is TGTGCCAGCAGCCAGTCAGGGATGACTGAAGCTTTCTTT.

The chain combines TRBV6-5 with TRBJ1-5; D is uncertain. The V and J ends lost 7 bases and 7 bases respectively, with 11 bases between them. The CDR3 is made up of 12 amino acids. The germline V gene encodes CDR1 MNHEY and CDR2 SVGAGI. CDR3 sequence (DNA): TGTGCCAGCAAAAATCTTGTCCAGCCCCAGCATTTT. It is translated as CASKNLVQPQHF.

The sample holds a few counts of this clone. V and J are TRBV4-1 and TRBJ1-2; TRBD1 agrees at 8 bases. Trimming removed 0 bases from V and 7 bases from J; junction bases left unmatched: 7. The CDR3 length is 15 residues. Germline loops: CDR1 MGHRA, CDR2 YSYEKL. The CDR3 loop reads CASSQEATGEAGYTF. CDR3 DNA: TGCGCCAGCAGCCAAGAGGCGACAGGGGAAGCTGGCTACACCTTC.

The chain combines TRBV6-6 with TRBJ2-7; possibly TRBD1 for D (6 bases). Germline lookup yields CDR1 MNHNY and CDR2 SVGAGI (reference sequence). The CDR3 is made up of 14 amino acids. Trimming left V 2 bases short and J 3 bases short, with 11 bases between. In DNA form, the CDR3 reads TGTGCCAGCAGTTACATGCTGGGACACTACGAGCAGTACTTC. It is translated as CASSYMLGHYEQYF.

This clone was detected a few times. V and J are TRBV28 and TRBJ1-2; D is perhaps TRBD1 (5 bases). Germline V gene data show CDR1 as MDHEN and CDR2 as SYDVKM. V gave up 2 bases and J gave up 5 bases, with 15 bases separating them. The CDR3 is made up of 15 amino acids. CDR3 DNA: TGTGCCAGCAGTTTAGGGGGGGACTTAATATATGGCTACACCTTC. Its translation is CASSLGGDLIYGYTF.

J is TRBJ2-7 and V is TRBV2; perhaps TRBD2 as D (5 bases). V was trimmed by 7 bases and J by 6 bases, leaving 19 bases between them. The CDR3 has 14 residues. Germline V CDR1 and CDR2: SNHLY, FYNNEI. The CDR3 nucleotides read TGTGCCAGCATCAGGTCCCGGATTGGGAGCGAGCAGTACTTC. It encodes CASIRSRIGSEQYF.

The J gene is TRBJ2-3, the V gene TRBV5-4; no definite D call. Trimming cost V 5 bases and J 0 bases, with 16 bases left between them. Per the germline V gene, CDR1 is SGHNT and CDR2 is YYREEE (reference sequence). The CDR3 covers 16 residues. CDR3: CASSNAAGLSTDTQYF. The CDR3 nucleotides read TGTGCCAGCAGTAACGCCGCAGGATTAAGCACAGATACGCAGTATTTT. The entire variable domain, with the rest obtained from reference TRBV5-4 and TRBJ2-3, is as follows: ETGVTQSPTHLIKTRGQQVTLRCSSQSGHNTVSWYQQALGQGPQFIFQYYREEENGRGNFPPRFSGLQFPNYSSELNVNALELDDSALYLCASSNAAGLSTDTQYFGPGTRLTVL.

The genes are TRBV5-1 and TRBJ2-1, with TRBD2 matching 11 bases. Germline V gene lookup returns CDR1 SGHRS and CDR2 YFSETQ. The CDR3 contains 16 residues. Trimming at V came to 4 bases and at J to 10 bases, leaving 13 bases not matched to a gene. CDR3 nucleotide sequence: TGCGCCAGCAGCCATGGTAGCGGGGGGGCCCTAGGGGAGCAGTTCTTC. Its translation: CASSHGSGGALGEQFF.

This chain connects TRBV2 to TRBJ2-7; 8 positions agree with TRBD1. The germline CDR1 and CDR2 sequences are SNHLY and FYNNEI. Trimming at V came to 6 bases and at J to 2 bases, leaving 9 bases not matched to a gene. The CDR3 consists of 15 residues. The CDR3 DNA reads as TGTGCCAGCAGCGTCCGGACAGGGCTTACCTACGAGCAGTACTTC. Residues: CASSVRTGLTYEQYF.

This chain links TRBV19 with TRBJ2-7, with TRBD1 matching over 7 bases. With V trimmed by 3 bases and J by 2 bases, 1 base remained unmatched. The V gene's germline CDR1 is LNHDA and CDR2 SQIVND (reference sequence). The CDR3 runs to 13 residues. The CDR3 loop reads CASSIDRAYEQYF. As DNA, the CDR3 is TGTGCCAGTAGTATCGACAGGGCCTACGAGCAGTACTTC.

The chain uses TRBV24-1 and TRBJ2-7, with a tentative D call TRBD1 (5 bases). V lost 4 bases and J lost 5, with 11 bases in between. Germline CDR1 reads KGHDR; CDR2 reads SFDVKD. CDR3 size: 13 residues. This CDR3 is CATSEPGYNEQYF. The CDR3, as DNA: TGTGCCACCAGTGAGCCAGGGTACAACGAGCAGTACTTC.

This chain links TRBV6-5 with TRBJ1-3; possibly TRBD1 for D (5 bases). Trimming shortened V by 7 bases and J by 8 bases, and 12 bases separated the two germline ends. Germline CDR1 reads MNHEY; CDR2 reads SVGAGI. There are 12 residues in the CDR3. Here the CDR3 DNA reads TGTGCCAGCATCTCTGGAGGGGACACCATATATTTT. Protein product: CASISGGDTIYF.